The present T cell receptor beta chain was sequenced within a study of post-analysis software for immune sequencing data. There are 16 residues in the CDR3. Unmatched junction bases numbered 5, after V lost 5 bases and J lost 1 base. In regard to this clonotype: Its cognate antigen is unknown.

Findings and caveats of the study: Patients used roughly five TRBV segments, including TRBV5-6, TRBV5-1 and TRBV20-1, more often than controls.

Incorporated into the TCR beta cDNA libraries were unique molecular identifiers, which served to reduce PCR and sequencing biases. TCRdb independently ran MiXCR on the PCR reads; one entry per CDR3 protein. The sample includes fewer than 700,000 distinct CDR3 sequences, around 40% seen only once; the top ten take under 2%. This chain links TRBV12-3 or TRBV12-4 with TRBJ2-1, with 10 bases fitting TRBD2. This TCR was sampled from a girl aged 10 to 17 with multiple sclerosis. What was sequenced was blood. CDR3 DNA: TGTGCCAGCAGTCCGGGACTAGCGAGTTCCTACAATGAGCAGTTCTTC. This codes for CASSPGLASSYNEQFF.